This TCR beta chain emerged from a study of T cell responses to AZD1222 COVID-19 vaccine. Study-level points and caveats: Targets within unmutated variant regions were reportedly found for nearly half of spike-specific TCRs.

Germline V lookup: CDR1 GTSNPN, CDR2 SVGIG (reference sequence). This CDR3 is 13 amino acids long. V shed 5 bases and J shed 9 bases, with 17 bases lying between them. The protocol was immunoSEQ multiplex PCR, while the TCRdb copy is restricted to in-frame clones and leaves out a portion. The sample shows about 140,000 clones, around 89% of them seen only once. On this clone itself: Its antigen is still unknown.

The specimen was peripheral blood, collected 28 days after the second AZD1222 dose. V gene TRBV30 combines with J gene TRBJ2-1; perhaps TRBD2 as D (6 bases). The sequence derives from an adult who received the AZD1222 COVID-19 vaccine. The CDR3 spells CAWVLTRGTEQFF. CDR3 sequence (DNA): TGTGCCTGGGTATTGACTAGAGGGACTGAGCAGTTCTTC.